This T cell receptor (beta chain) was sequenced in a study of T cell responses to AZD1222 COVID-19 vaccine. Study-level findings and limits: Only six AZD1222 recipients tested seropositive at baseline. Clonal diversity may have been underestimated in mostly white British donors. Across the whole spike, CD4 TCRs peaked at regions 160-218 and 743-854. Spike-specific TCR depth and breadth grew after two AZD1222 doses.

Some clones are missing from TCRdb's copy, which holds only in-frame ones; the method was immunoSEQ multiplex PCR. The top ten hold 11% to 15% of the sample, which has just over 60,000 clones, about 74% seen once. The table lists this clone with a few counts. The antigen is not known. The germline CDR1 and CDR2 sequences are SGHKS and YYEKEE (reference sequence). The CDR3 consists of 13 residues. Deletions cut 5 bases from V and 1 base from J, with 9 bases between. The source was peripheral blood, collected on day 0 of AZD1222 vaccination. V and J are TRBV5-5 and TRBJ1-1; TRBD1 might be the D (5 bases). This receptor was taken from an adult in good health. CDR3 residues: CASSLDRNTEAFF. The CDR3 DNA reads TGTGCCAGCAGTTTAGACAGGAACACTGAAGCTTTCTTT.